The 25 T cell receptor beta chains below were found in one sample sequenced in a study of cytomegalovirus exposure and HLA in healthy donors. The PCR used 60 Vbeta and 13 Jbeta primers. Profiled with immunoSEQ multiplex PCR; TCRdb holds only in-frame clones, not every one. In the table there are some 150,000 clones, 80% of which are singletons. Sequencing input: PBMCs. The receptors derive from a man between 25 and 39 years old in good health and CMV-seronegative.

V and J are TRBV13 and TRBJ1-4, with D tentatively TRBD1 (5 bases). Germline V gives CDR1 PRHDT, CDR2 FYEKMQ (reference sequence). Trimming removed 3 bases from V and 8 bases from J, with 10 bases in between. The CDR3 consists of 13 residues. CDR3 DNA: TGTGCCAGCAGCTTCGGGGCGGGGGAAAAACTGTTTTTT. The encoded protein is CASSFGAGEKLFF.

The chain is built from TRBV30 and TRBJ2-3, with 9 bases that match TRBD2. This CDR3 contains 16 residues. With V trimmed by 0 bases and J by 2 bases, 6 bases remained unmatched. Germline values: CDR1 GTSNPN, CDR2 SVGIG (reference sequence). CDR3 sequence: CAWSVGAGGPTDTQYF. CDR3 in DNA: TGTGCCTGGAGTGTAGGAGCGGGAGGACCCACAGATACGCAGTATTTT. The entire variable domain, with the rest obtained from reference TRBV30 and TRBJ2-3, is as follows: SQTIHQWPATLVQPVGSPLSLECTVEGTSNPNLYWYRQAAGRGLQLLFYSVGIGQISSEVPQNLSASRPQDRQFILSSKKLLLSDSGFYLCAWSVGAGGPTDTQYFGPGTRLTVL.

The chain couples TRBV7-9 to TRBJ2-1, with TRBD2 matching over 7 bases. The CDR3 is 14 amino acids. The V and J ends lost 2 bases and 6 bases, in that order; junction bases with no gene match: 4. CDR1 and CDR2 from the germline V gene are SEHNR and FQNEAQ (reference sequence). The CDR3 sequence: CASSLSAGANEQFF. DNA of the CDR3: TGTGCCAGCAGCTTATCGGCGGGAGCCAATGAGCAGTTCTTC.

The chain recombines TRBV4-1 with TRBJ1-5; a possible D gene is TRBD1 (5 bases). CDR1 MGHRA and CDR2 YSYEKL come from the germline V gene. The CDR3 runs 15 residues. The V end lost 0 bases, the J end lost 4 bases, and 10 bases lay between the germline ends. The CDR3 here is CASSQDDAGNQPQHF. In DNA form, the CDR3 reads TGCGCCAGCAGCCAAGATGATGCAGGGAATCAGCCCCAGCATTTT.

The genes are TRBV28 and TRBJ1-1; 9 nucleotides align to TRBD1. CDR1 and CDR2 from the germline V gene are MDHEN and SYDVKM. Trimming took 3 bases from V and 0 from J; bases not matched to a gene: 8. This CDR3 comprises 17 residues. The CDR3 sequence: CASSFGDRGYVNTEAFF. The CDR3 bases are TGTGCCAGCAGTTTTGGAGACAGGGGGTATGTGAACACTGAAGCTTTCTTT.

The genes are TRBV7-8 and TRBJ2-7; possibly TRBD2 for D (5 bases). This CDR3 contains 13 residues. Trimming pared 5 bases from V and 1 base from J, leaving 9 bases between. Germline-derived CDR1 and CDR2 are SGHVS and FQNEAQ. CDR3 bases: TGTGCCAGCAGCGTACTAGGTTCCTACGAGCAGTACTTC. It is translated as CASSVLGSYEQYF.

This chain connects TRBV6-5 to TRBJ1-2, with a possible D match to TRBD1 (6 bases). The ends were cut back, 6 bases at V and 2 bases at J, with 10 bases in the middle. The CDR3 runs to 13 residues. Per germline, CDR1 MNHEY and CDR2 SVGAGI. The CDR3, as DNA: TGTGCCAGCAGACTTGGACAGAACTATGGCTACACCTTC. This sequence encodes CASRLGQNYGYTF.

The rearrangement links TRBV29-1 to TRBJ1-1; maybe TRBD1 (6 bases). The CDR3 spans 13 residues. Trimming took off 6 bases at V and 5 bases at J, with 16 bases between the two ends. The germline CDR1 and CDR2 sequences are SQVTM and ANQGSEA. The CDR3: CSVQAGGWTEAFF. CDR3 sequence (DNA): TGCAGCGTGCAAGCGGGGGGCTGGACTGAAGCTTTCTTT.

J is TRBJ2-3 and V is TRBV27, with a possible D match to TRBD2 (5 bases). The germline V gene encodes CDR1 MNHEY and CDR2 SMNVEV (reference sequence). With 5 bases removed from V and 4 bases from J, the gap between germline ends came to 16 bases. CDR3 length equals 15 residues. CDR3 residues: CASSAPSRGPDTQYF. The CDR3 nucleotides read TGTGCCAGCAGTGCTCCGTCTCGAGGGCCAGATACGCAGTATTTT.

The genes are TRBV28 and TRBJ1-1, with D unclear. The V end was cut by 6 bases, the J end by 6 bases, with 17 bases between. In germline, CDR1 is MDHEN, CDR2 SYDVKM. The CDR3 sequence is 14 residues long. The CDR3 DNA reads as TGTGCCAGCAGCCCCCTAGCATTTAGGGCTGAAGCTTTCTTT. Its protein is CASSPLAFRAEAFF. Combining the CDR3 with reference TRBV28 and TRBJ1-1 gives the whole variable domain DVKVTQSSRYLVKRTGEKVFLECVQDMDHENMFWYRQDPGLGLRLIYFSYDVKMKEKGDIPEGYSVSREKKERFSLILESASTNQTSMYLCASSPLAFRAEAFFGQGTRLTVV.

The chain joins TRBV9 to TRBJ2-2; D gene ambiguous. Trimming shortened V by 0 bases and J by 5 bases, and 11 bases separated the two germline ends. The CDR3 extends over 15 amino acids. Germline assignment: CDR1 SGDLS and CDR2 YYNGEE. The CDR3 coding sequence is TGTGCCAGCAGCGTAGGGTCGGCTAGTACCGGGGAGCTGTTTTTT. This sequence encodes CASSVGSASTGELFF.

This clone was recorded a few times. This CDR3 reads CASSSGTRIETQYF. For the CDR3, the DNA is TGTGCCAGCAGCTCCGGGACTAGAATCGAGACCCAGTACTTC. This chain links TRBV11-3 with TRBJ2-5, with 8 bases matching TRBD2. Germline V gene lookup returns CDR1 SGHNT and CDR2 YENEEA. Germline trimming cut 4 bases from V and 5 bases from J; bases unmatched to any gene: 6. CDR3 size: 14 residues.

The V and J genes are TRBV5-1 and TRBJ1-1; D is unclear. This CDR3 spans 15 amino acids. V gave up 4 bases and J gave up 6 bases, with 19 bases separating them. The germline V gene has CDR1 SGHRS and CDR2 YFSETQ. CDR3 region: CASSAAGGYGAEAFF. CDR3 DNA sequence: TGCGCCAGCAGCGCCGCGGGTGGTTATGGCGCTGAAGCTTTCTTT.

The V and J genes are TRBV4-2 and TRBJ1-2, with 8 nucleotides matching TRBD1. The ends lost 5 bases at V and 4 bases at J; junction bases unmatched: 9. Germline loops: CDR1 LGHNA, CDR2 YNFKEQ. The CDR3 consists of 15 residues. The CDR3: CASSARGQGVYGYTF. CDR3 DNA: TGTGCCAGCAGCGCTAGAGGACAGGGCGTCTATGGCTACACCTTC.

The chain employs TRBV18 and TRBJ2-7; D gene ambiguous. This CDR3 comprises 13 residues. V lost 3 bases, J lost 1 base, and 7 bases lay in between. The V gene's germline CDR1 is KGHSH and CDR2 LQKENI. CDR3 region: CASSPEQSYEQYF. In nucleotides, the CDR3 is TGTGCCAGCTCACCGGAACAGTCCTACGAGCAGTACTTC.

This clone has a handful of counts. The chain has TRBV11-2 and TRBJ2-1; TRBD2 aligns across 14 bases. This CDR3 has 15 amino acids. Trimming cost V 5 bases and J 7 bases; bases outside gene matches: 4. Germline V lookup: CDR1 SGHAT, CDR2 FQNNGV. DNA of the CDR3: TGTGCCAGCAGCCAGACTAGCGGGGGGGGAAATGAGCAGTTCTTC. It is translated as CASSQTSGGGNEQFF.

V gene TRBV10-2 combines with J gene TRBJ1-2; no reliable D call. The CDR3 is 13 amino acids. CDR1 is WSHSY, CDR2 SAAADI, per germline. The ends were cut back, 4 bases at V and 7 bases at J, with 13 bases in the middle. The DNA for the CDR3 is TGCGCCAGCAGTGTCCCGGGAGGTCTTGGCTACACCTTC. It is translated as CASSVPGGLGYTF.

As to this clone: At one of its ends the junction is not consistent with the germline gene, which may arise from a read error. The CDR3 is CASSEARRTRYF. The DNA of the CDR3 is TGTGCCAGCAGTGAAGCGCGGAGGACCCGGTACTTC. The chain combines TRBV6-1 with TRBJ2-5; TRBD2 might be the D (5 bases). The CDR3 is 12 residues long. CDR1 and CDR2 from the germline V gene are MNHNS and SASEGT.

The chain recombines TRBV15 with TRBJ1-2; no clear D gene. The length of the CDR3 is 16 residues. Per the germline V gene, CDR1 is LNHNV and CDR2 is YYDKDF (reference sequence). The V and J ends lost 0 bases and 4 bases respectively, with 15 bases between them. The CDR3 sequence: CATSRDRVEGGYGYTF. The CDR3 nucleotides read TGTGCCACCAGCAGAGATCGTGTGGAGGGTGGCTATGGCTACACCTTC.

This clone was recorded only once. This chain links TRBV6-5 with TRBJ1-3; D uncertain. Germline CDR1 and CDR2: MNHEY and SVGAGI. Trimming cost V 0 bases and J 4 bases, with 13 bases left between them. The CDR3 covers 16 residues. CDR3 loop: CASSYSPRGSGNTIYF. CDR3 nucleotide sequence: TGTGCCAGCAGTTACTCCCCTCGAGGATCGGGAAACACCATATATTTT.

V usage is TRBV13 and J usage is TRBJ2-1, with 10 bases aligning to TRBD1. CDR1 is PRHDT and CDR2 is FYEKMQ in the germline V gene (reference sequence). This CDR3 spans 15 amino acids. V shed 3 bases, J shed 4 bases, and the junction held 3 bases outside the gene matches. CDR3 residues: CASSFRTGGYNEQFF. The CDR3 DNA reads TGTGCCAGCAGCTTCCGGACAGGGGGTTACAATGAGCAGTTCTTC. The variable domain in full, with the rest retrieved from reference TRBV13 and TRBJ2-1, is AAGVIQSPRHLIKEKRETATLKCYPIPRHDTVYWYQQGPGQDPQFLISFYEKMQSDKGSIPDRFSAQQFSDYHSELNMSSLELGDSALYFCASSFRTGGYNEQFFGPGTRLTVL.

The chain is built from TRBV14 and TRBJ2-7, with 8 bases matching TRBD1. V lost 1 base and J lost 0; bases outside the gene matches: 2. The CDR3 runs 15 residues. Per germline, CDR1 SGHDN and CDR2 FVKESK. The CDR3 DNA reads as TGTGCCAGCAGCCAAGGACAGGGGTTCTCCTACGAGCAGTACTTC. This translates into CASSQGQGFSYEQYF.

V usage is TRBV6-5 and J usage is TRBJ1-2; D is unclear. V was shortened by 4 bases and J by 2 bases, with 8 bases between the two germline ends. Germline assignment: CDR1 MNHEY and CDR2 SVGAGI. There are 13 residues in the CDR3. The CDR3 loop reads CASSFQQNYGYTF. Here the CDR3 DNA reads TGTGCCAGCAGTTTTCAACAGAACTATGGCTACACCTTC.

This clone was counted a few times. The chain joins TRBV9 to TRBJ2-3; D might be TRBD2 (6 bases). CDR3 length: 17 amino acids. Trimming took off 4 bases at V and 2 bases at J, with 20 bases between the two ends. Germline V gene lookup returns CDR1 SGDLS and CDR2 YYNGEE. The DNA of the CDR3 is TGTGCCAGCAGCCCTTTTGGCTGGGCGGGAACCACAGATACGCAGTATTTT. It translates to CASSPFGWAGTTDTQYF.

The chain carries TRBV5-1 and TRBJ2-3; 11 nucleotides line up with TRBD2. From germline, CDR1 is SGHRS and CDR2 YFSETQ. The CDR3 extends over 16 amino acids. V shed 2 bases, J shed 2 bases, and the junction held 4 bases outside the gene matches. The CDR3 region is CASSFRLAGNTDTQYF. The CDR3 region has the DNA TGCGCCAGCAGCTTCAGACTAGCGGGGAACACAGATACGCAGTATTTT.